The 10 T cell receptor beta chains below all came from one sample that was sequenced in a study of T cell responses to AZD1222 COVID-19 vaccine. TCRdb's copy holds only in-frame clones and misses some; the assay was immunoSEQ multiplex PCR. Of approximately 84,000 clones in the sample, 75% to 90% are singletons; the top ten hold under 3%. The sequencing used peripheral blood, collected on day 0 of AZD1222 vaccination. Source of these receptors: an adult in good health.

The chain links TRBV5-4 to TRBJ2-1, with 13 positions matching TRBD2. The V gene end was trimmed by 3 bases and the J gene end by 7 bases; junction bases not matched to a gene: 7. The CDR3 runs to 16 residues. CDR1 SGHNT and CDR2 YYREEE come from the germline V gene (reference sequence). CDR3 sequence reads: CASSSGGGLAGNEQFF. The CDR3 coding sequence is TGTGCCAGCAGCTCGGGCGGGGGACTAGCGGGGAATGAGCAGTTCTTC.

This clone was detected only once. This sequence joins TRBV7-3 and TRBJ1-1; maybe TRBD1 (5 bases). Germline-derived CDR1 and CDR2 are SGHTA and FQGTGA. This CDR3 spans 17 amino acids. The V end was cut by 1 base, the J end by 0 bases, with 15 bases between. Here the CDR3 reads CASSLMGGPSLNTEAFF. The CDR3 DNA sequence: TGTGCCAGCAGCTTAATGGGGGGACCCTCCTTGAACACTGAAGCTTTCTTT.

This clone appeared once. The chain recombines TRBV3-1 (or the pseudogene TRBV3-2) with TRBJ2-5; 12 bases agree with TRBD2. Trimming cost V 3 bases and J 0 bases; bases outside gene matches: 2. CDR1 and CDR2 (germline): LGHDT, YNNKEL (reference sequence). The length of the CDR3 is 16 residues. CDR3 amino acids: CASSQGTSGYQETQYF. CDR3 bases: TGTGCCAGCAGCCAGGGGACTAGCGGGTACCAAGAGACCCAGTACTTC.

The chain employs TRBV2 and TRBJ1-1, with TRBD1 as a possible D gene (6 bases). The CDR3 contains 13 residues. The V end was cut by 2 bases, the J end by 5 bases, with 9 bases between. The V gene's germline CDR1 is SNHLY and CDR2 FYNNEI. The CDR3 here is CASSEQGMTEAFF. The CDR3 bases are TGTGCCAGCAGTGAACAGGGGATGACTGAAGCTTTCTTT.

V gene TRBV5-8 combines with J gene TRBJ2-5; 8 bases line up with TRBD1. The ends lost 4 bases at V and 5 bases at J; junction bases unmatched: 4. This CDR3 spans 13 amino acids. The germline gives CDR1 SGHTS, CDR2 YDEGEE. The CDR3 bases are TGTGCCAGCAGCCTTCAGGGGGCTGAGACCCAGTACTTC. Translating gives CASSLQGAETQYF.

V gene TRBV12-3 or TRBV12-4 combines with J gene TRBJ1-3; D uncertain. CDR3 length: 12 amino acids. Trimming stripped 3 bases from V and 4 bases from J, with 4 bases between. The CDR3 region has the DNA TGTGCCAGCAGTTTTGGGGGAAACACCATATATTTT. This gives the protein CASSFGGNTIYF.

This sequence joins TRBV4-1 and TRBJ2-7; D gene unclear. The CDR3 spans 15 residues. Germline CDR1 reads MGHRA; CDR2 reads YSYEKL. V lost 0 bases to trimming and J lost 4 bases, with 13 bases between them. In DNA form, the CDR3 reads TGCGCCAGCAGCCAAGACGGCCGAAATCGTTACGAGCAGTACTTC. As protein: CASSQDGRNRYEQYF.

This sequence joins TRBV27 and TRBJ1-4, with 7 bases identical to TRBD1. J lost 4 bases, V lost 4 bases, and 15 bases had no gene match. Germline lookup yields CDR1 MNHEY and CDR2 SMNVEV (reference sequence). The CDR3 consists of 18 residues. The CDR3 here is CASSSTKNLGQINEKLFF. In DNA form, the CDR3 reads TGTGCCAGCAGTTCAACCAAAAACCTGGGACAGATTAATGAAAAACTGTTTTTT.

The chain carries TRBV2 and TRBJ1-1, with D perhaps TRBD1 (5 bases). V was pared by 7 bases and J by 4 bases, with 10 bases between. CDR3 length: 12 amino acids. Per the germline V gene, CDR1 is SNHLY and CDR2 is FYNNEI. The CDR3 here is CASTPGGTEAFF. In DNA form, the CDR3 reads TGTGCCAGCACCCCTGGGGGCACTGAAGCTTTCTTT.

J is TRBJ2-3 and V is TRBV3-1 (or the pseudogene TRBV3-2), with D unclear. The CDR3 consists of 16 residues. Germline assignment: CDR1 LGHDT and CDR2 YNNKEL (reference sequence). The ends were cut back, 0 bases at V and 4 bases at J, with 14 bases in the middle. In nucleotides, the CDR3 is TGTGCCAGCAGCCAAGACAAGACACCTGGAGCAGATACGCAGTATTTT. Translation gives CASSQDKTPGADTQYF.